Sequencing of this TCR beta chain was carried out in a study of blood T cell repertoires in COVID-19. Study-wide background: The United States, Italy and Spain supplied acute and convalescent COVID-19 samples. Sample material is recorded as cDNA or gDNA derived from T cells, B-cell-depleted T cells, or PBMCs.

Patients at the Seattle site were enrolled during active infection and followed longitudinally. Methods used by the authors: Amplification of reference gene primers provided the estimated nucleated cell counts. Assay: immunoSEQ multiplex PCR; the TCRdb copy retains only in-frame clones and omits some. V and J calls and clone size follow that table, whereas D and trimming were derived from the DNA. The sample lists 150,000 to 200,000 clones; around 84% were seen once. V was clipped by 0 bases and J by 8 bases, with 14 bases between them. This CDR3 is 14 amino acids long. CDR1 and CDR2 from the germline V gene are SGHDT and YYEEEE.

The receptor's source is a woman aged 70 to 79 with COVID-19, enrolled during active disease. This chain connects TRBV5-6 to TRBJ1-2; tentative D call: TRBD1 (6 bases). Sequences were obtained from peripheral blood. The CDR3 sequence is CASSLGPSQGGYTF. The CDR3 bases are TGTGCCAGCAGCTTGGGTCCCTCCCAGGGGGGCTACACCTTC.